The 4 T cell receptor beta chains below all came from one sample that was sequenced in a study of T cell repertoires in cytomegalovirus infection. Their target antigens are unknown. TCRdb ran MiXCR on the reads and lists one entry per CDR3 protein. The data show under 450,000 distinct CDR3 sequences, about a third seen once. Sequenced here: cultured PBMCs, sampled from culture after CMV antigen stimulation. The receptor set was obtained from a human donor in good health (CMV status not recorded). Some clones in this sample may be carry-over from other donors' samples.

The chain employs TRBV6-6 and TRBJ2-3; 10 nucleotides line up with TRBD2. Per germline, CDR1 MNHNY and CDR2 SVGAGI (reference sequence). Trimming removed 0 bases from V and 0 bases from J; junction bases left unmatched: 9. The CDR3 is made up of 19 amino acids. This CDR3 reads CASSYSPAGGFTSTDTQYF. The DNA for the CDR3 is TGTGCCAGCAGTTACTCGCCAGCGGGAGGGTTTACTAGCACAGATACGCAGTATTTT.

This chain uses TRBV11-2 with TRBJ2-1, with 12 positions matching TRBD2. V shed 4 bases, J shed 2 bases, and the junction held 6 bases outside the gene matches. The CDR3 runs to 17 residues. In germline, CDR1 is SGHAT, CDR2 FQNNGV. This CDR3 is CASSSKGTSGPYNEQFF. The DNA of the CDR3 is TGTGCCAGCAGCTCCAAAGGGACTAGCGGGCCCTACAATGAGCAGTTCTTC.

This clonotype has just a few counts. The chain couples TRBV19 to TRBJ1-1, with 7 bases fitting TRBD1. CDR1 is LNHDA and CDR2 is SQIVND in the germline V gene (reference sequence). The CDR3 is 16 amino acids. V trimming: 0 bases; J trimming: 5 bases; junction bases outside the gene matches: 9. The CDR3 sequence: CASSIDLTGRRTEAFF. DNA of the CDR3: TGTGCCAGTAGTATAGATCTGACAGGGAGGAGGACTGAAGCTTTCTTT.

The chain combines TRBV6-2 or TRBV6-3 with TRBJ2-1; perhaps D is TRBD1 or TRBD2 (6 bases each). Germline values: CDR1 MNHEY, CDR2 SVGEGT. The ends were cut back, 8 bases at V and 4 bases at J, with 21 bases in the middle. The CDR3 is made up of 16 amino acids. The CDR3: CASRPKGGAKYNEQFF. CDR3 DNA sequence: TGTGCCAGCCGCCCTAAGGGGGGCGCAAAATACAATGAGCAGTTCTTC.